This TCR beta chain was found in a study of graft-versus-host responses after intestinal transplantation listed by TCRdb under 2021. Regarding the study in general: The transplants that recipients got were multivisceral, liver-intestinal, or isolated intestinal. Every recipient was given anti-thymocyte globulin induction, then maintenance tacrolimus and steroids for approximately 3 years. After intestinal transplantation, graft-versus-host and host-versus-graft alloreactive T cell clones in the graft, circulation and bone marrow were tracked using bulk TCR-beta CDR3 sequencing. To identify alloreactive clones, pre-transplant mixed lymphocyte reaction products were sequenced and then compared with unstimulated pre-transplant donor and recipient T cells. The cohort enrolled under 25 intestinal transplant recipients including one retransplant, and a few patients lacking pretransplant specimens were excluded. A peak of at least 4% donor T cells among recipient peripheral blood mononuclear cells was the definition used for donor T cell macrochimerism. Instead of going to the commercial service, samples from a few later patients were sequenced in-house on an Illumina MiSeq and processed with MiXCR. Overall study results and their limits: Early after transplant, peak levels of circulating GvH clones were associated with declines in HvG clones. The relatively low number and heterogeneity of intestinal transplant patients limited the conclusions. Patients with donor T cell macrochimerism had high GvH to HvG T cell clonal ratios in their allografts. GvH clones were detected in recipient bone marrow, and some of these GvH clones were observed earlier in ileal mucosa or blood, consistent with an intestinal mucosal origin.

V ends up 3 bases short and J 1 base short, with an unmatched junction base count of 3. From its cysteine to its phenylalanine, the CDR3 spans 15 amino acids. Kept here is only the CDR3 DNA, which spans 45 bases and is read in frame from base 1. In the germline V gene, CDR1 corresponds to MDHEN and CDR2 to SYDVKM. Of note for this clone: The antigen it recognizes is unknown. No base-level quality is on record; no much larger clone is a single base apart.

The time point label, read with the paper, signifies: cells obtained before transplantation from donor or recipient. CD3+CD4+ and CD3+CD8+ populations were FACS-sorted from unstimulated pre-transplant donor and recipient cells taken from spleen or lymph nodes. The library relied on the immunoSEQ multiplex PCR assay. For most patients, genomic DNA was isolated using the Qiagen DNeasy Blood and Tissue Kit and was shipped frozen to Adaptive Biotechnologies for TCR sequencing. High-throughput TCR-beta CDR3 sequencing of genomic DNA from most patients was performed by Adaptive Biotechnologies. In the authors' own workflow: TCR sequencing data for approximately 19 patients were retrieved from Adaptive's ImmunoSEQ software; three other patients were processed with MiXCR and VDJtools. To correct CD4 versus CD8 sorting errors, sequences present in both subsets at a frequency ratio below 5:1 were removed. Because the origin of CDR3 nucleotide sequences shared between donor and recipient could not be assigned, those sequences were removed. Alloreactive clones required at least 2-fold expansion over unstimulated cells and minimum CFSE-low frequency of 0.002% (template counts) or 0.001% (read counts). Clones detected in sequenced pre-transplant spleen, lymph node, or MLR CFSE-low populations of the donor or recipient were defined as mappable. The cumulative frequency of alloreactive clones was calculated as a percentage of all sequences, weighted by copy number. Imported from immuneACCESS, the table was reduced by TCRdb to in-frame sequences with V and J called. These copies leave out some clones; in studies compared against another copy, an unresolved V gene accounts for under half, and the cause of the remainder is not known. V, J and clone size are taken as reported in that table, and D and trimming were inferred from the DNA itself. For this sample there are roughly 77,000 clones; 70% to 90% appear just once. The ten most abundant clones make up nearly 2.5% of the sample.

This sequence originates from a human donor who received an intestinal transplant. The sequence joins TRBV28 to TRBJ2-1, with 7 bases aligning to TRBD2. The starting material was unstimulated CD8+ T cells sorted from spleen or lymph node cells, obtained before intestinal transplant. The CDR3 protein is CASSFGEGSYNEQFF. In nucleotide form, the sequence is TGTGCCAGCAGTTTCGGGGAGGGTTCCTACAATGAGCAGTTCTTC.